The text below deals with one T cell receptor beta chain. Its specificity is not known. Running of the v3.0 immunoSEQ assay took place at survey level. Each sample had sequencing targeting roughly 35,000-55,000 T-cell genomes. Method: immunoSEQ multiplex PCR; TCRdb's copy keeps in-frame clones and lacks some. The repertoire includes about 33,000 clones, about 97% of them detected once, and roughly 2.9% sits in the top ten. This specimen comes from a study of long-term antiretroviral therapy in people with HIV. Findings of the study overall: The study lacked data on ART adherence, viral resistance or therapy changes. Clones that expanded before ART (that is, prior to treatment) dominated the repertoire at all time points. Controls exceeded HIV repertoires in CDR3 length range.

This CDR3 spans 15 amino acids. CDR1 is MNHEY, CDR2 SVGAGI, per germline. V was trimmed by 7 bases and J by 5 bases, leaving 20 bases between them. The sequence derives from a man aged 30 to 45 with HIV. Sequencing used unsorted PBMCs, obtained 6.9 years after starting antiretroviral therapy. The chain carries TRBV6-5 and TRBJ1-2; perhaps TRBD1 as D (5 bases). The CDR3 region is CASINLGEASYGYTF. The CDR3 nucleotides are TGTGCCAGCATTAATTTGGGGGAGGCTTCATATGGCTACACCTTC.